Following are 14 T cell receptor beta chains from one sample sequenced in a study of cytomegalovirus exposure and HLA in healthy donors. Data came from immunoSEQ multiplex PCR; TCRdb stores just in-frame clones and leaves some out. Of 130,000 or so clones listed, just under 90% are singletons. Sequences were obtained from PBMCs. The origin of the receptors is a woman aged 30 to 39 in good health and CMV-seropositive.

The genes are TRBV7-8 and TRBJ2-7, with 7 bases matching TRBD2. CDR3 size: 15 residues. Germline V gene data show CDR1 as SGHVS and CDR2 as FQNEAQ. V dropped 5 bases and J dropped 0; count of bases not matched to a gene: 7. CDR3 nucleotide sequence: TGTGCCAGCAGCGGCCGACTAGCAAGCTCCTACGAGCAGTACTTC. Encoded protein: CASSGRLASSYEQYF.

The chain carries TRBV2 and TRBJ1-5; 7 nucleotides line up with TRBD1. Per the germline V gene, CDR1 is SNHLY and CDR2 is FYNNEI. This CDR3 has 13 residues. With V trimmed by 7 bases and J by 6 bases, 6 bases remained unmatched. This CDR3 reads CASNLDRAQPQHF. The CDR3 DNA reads as TGTGCCAGCAACTTAGACAGGGCTCAGCCCCAGCATTTT.

The chain couples TRBV28 to TRBJ2-5, with 10 bases lining up with TRBD2. The germline CDR1 and CDR2 sequences are MDHEN and SYDVKM. This CDR3 is built from 14 residues. With 8 bases clipped from V and 5 bases from J, the junction kept 8 bases outside the gene matches. The CDR3 reads CASGGASGSETQYF. For the CDR3, the DNA is TGTGCCAGCGGTGGGGCTAGCGGGAGTGAGACCCAGTACTTC.

The chain links TRBV4-1 to TRBJ2-1; 9 positions agree with TRBD1. Germline CDR1 and CDR2: MGHRA and YSYEKL. The V gene end was trimmed by 0 bases and the J gene end by 5 bases; junction bases not matched to a gene: 11. The CDR3 totals 18 residues. The CDR3, as DNA: TGCGCCAGCAGCCAAGAAAGGTTTGGGACAGGGTTCCACAATGAGCAGTTCTTC. Its translation: CASSQERFGTGFHNEQFF.

The chain recombines TRBV13 with TRBJ2-7; TRBD1 aligns across 8 bases. Trimming at V came to 5 bases and at J to 0 bases, leaving 12 bases not matched to a gene. From germline, CDR1 is PRHDT and CDR2 FYEKMQ (reference sequence). The CDR3 loop spans 17 amino acids. The CDR3 loop is CASSPSPGQASSYEQYF. In DNA, the CDR3 is TGTGCCAGCAGCCCTTCCCCGGGACAGGCGAGCTCCTACGAGCAGTACTTC.

The chain carries TRBV9 and TRBJ1-4, with TRBD1 as a possible D gene (5 bases). This CDR3 is built from 15 residues. The germline CDR1 and CDR2 sequences are SGDLS and YYNGEE. V was shortened by 3 bases and J by 3 bases, with 12 bases between the two germline ends. Written as DNA, the CDR3 is TGTGCCAGCAGCGCGCGGGGGAGTCCTAATGAAAAACTGTTTTTT. Amino acid sequence: CASSARGSPNEKLFF.

The chain has TRBV2 and TRBJ2-3; TRBD1 agrees at 7 bases. In germline, CDR1 is SNHLY, CDR2 FYNNEI. V lost 3 bases to trimming and J lost 2 bases; unmatched junction nucleotides: 17. This CDR3 has 19 residues. As DNA, the CDR3 is TGTGCCAGCAGTGACTCTCCAGGGGGAATGGCCCGGTACACAGATACGCAGTATTTT. Protein product: CASSDSPGGMARYTDTQYF. Full variable domain (rest looked up from reference TRBV2 and TRBJ2-3): EPEVTQTPSHQVTQMGQEVILRCVPISNHLYFYWYRQILGQKVEFLVSFYNNEISEKSEIFDDQFSVERPDGSNFTLKIRSTKLEDSAMYFCASSDSPGGMARYTDTQYFGPGTRLTVL.

The rearrangement uses TRBV19 and TRBJ1-4, with a weak D call TRBD1 (6 bases). Germline V gene data show CDR1 as LNHDA and CDR2 as SQIVND (reference sequence). The CDR3 runs 14 residues. V lost 5 bases and J 5 bases, leaving 12 bases between the germline ends. In DNA, the CDR3 is TGTGCCAGTAGTTCGGGCAGGGGAAATGAAAAACTGTTTTTT. Translated, it gives CASSSGRGNEKLFF.

This chain uses TRBV28 with TRBJ2-5, with D maybe TRBD2 (6 bases). The CDR3 runs 15 residues. Germline CDR1 is MDHEN and CDR2 is SYDVKM. The V end was cut by 3 bases, the J end by 2 bases, with 13 bases between. The CDR3 loop reads CASSFQAGAQETQYF. The CDR3 DNA sequence: TGTGCCAGCAGTTTTCAAGCGGGTGCACAAGAGACCCAGTACTTC.

The chain joins TRBV11-2 to TRBJ2-1; 8 bases are a match to TRBD1. V was clipped by 1 base and J by 10 bases; unmatched bases: 12. The CDR3 spans 16 residues. Per germline, CDR1 SGHAT and CDR2 FQNNGV. The CDR3 coding sequence is TGTGCCAGCAGCTTAGCAAGGACAGGGTTGAGGGGCGAGCAGTTCTTC. The encoded protein is CASSLARTGLRGEQFF.

This sequence joins TRBV18 and TRBJ1-2; D remains unclear. The CDR3 is 13 amino acids. V dropped 6 bases and J dropped 7 bases, with 15 bases sitting between them. From germline, CDR1 is KGHSH and CDR2 LQKENI. CDR3: CASSDGGQLGYTF. The CDR3 DNA reads TGTGCCAGCTCCGACGGAGGGCAACTTGGCTACACCTTC.

This chain connects TRBV9 to TRBJ2-7; the match to TRBD1 covers 9 bases. Looked up from germline, CDR1 is SGDLS and CDR2 is YYNGEE. After removal of 0 bases from V and 7 bases from J, the junction contained 5 bases not matched to a gene. This CDR3 is 14 amino acids long. CDR3 protein: CASSVVGQGGEQYF. For the CDR3, the DNA is TGTGCCAGCAGCGTAGTGGGACAGGGCGGGGAGCAGTACTTC.

The rearrangement joins TRBV7-9 to TRBJ1-6, with a tentative D call TRBD1 (6 bases). Deletions cut 5 bases from V and 9 bases from J, with 8 bases between. This CDR3 contains 12 residues. The germline gives CDR1 SEHNR, CDR2 FQNEAQ (reference sequence). The CDR3 loop reads CASSPDSSPLHF. CDR3 sequence (DNA): TGTGCCAGCAGCCCGGACAGTTCACCCCTCCACTTT.

The chain has TRBV28 and TRBJ1-3, with TRBD1 matching 7 bases. The junction had 5 bases not matched to a gene; V was cut back by 6 bases and J by 0 bases. The germline gives CDR1 MDHEN, CDR2 SYDVKM. The CDR3 has 15 residues. This CDR3 is CASRGTVYSGNTIYF. The DNA for the CDR3 is TGTGCCAGCAGGGGGACAGTGTACTCTGGAAACACCATATATTTT.